Listed below are T cell receptor beta chains from one sample, sequenced in a study of Ad26.COV2.S vaccination and SARS-CoV-2 variants. Sequenced by immunoSEQ multiplex PCR; TCRdb stores in-frame clones only, minus some. This sample has roughly 300,000 clones, with 88% found just once. Material: peripheral blood, obtained in a trial of Ad26.COV2.S vaccine versus placebo. All receptors come from a person aged 18 to 65 who received the Ad26.COV2.S COVID-19 vaccine or a placebo. Each CDR3 is given with its conserved first and last residue. Fields, in order: D gene, J gene, V gene, clone size, CDR3 DNA, CDR3 protein. D genes are given only for firm matches. Size tells how often a clone was seen (once, few, many) or the class of an expanded clone, and some rows leave it out.

>-|TRBJ2-3|TRBV11-3|once
TGTGCCAGCAGCCCCGGTAGGAATACGCAGTATTTT
CASSPGRNTQYF
>-|TRBJ2-7|TRBV6-5|-
TGTGCCAGCAGAATCCCCGGGGCAGCCTACGAGCAGTACTTC
CASRIPGAAYEQYF
>-|TRBJ2-7|TRBV10-3|once
TGTGCCATCAGTGAGTCCATTTCCAGTGACATATACTACGAGCAGTACTTC
CAISESISSDIYYEQYF
>-|TRBJ2-1|TRBV4-3|-
TGCGCCAGCAGCCAAGACGTTGAGCGTACACCCATATACAATGAGCAGTTCTTC
CASSQDVERTPIYNEQFF
>-|TRBJ2-5|TRBV9|few
TGTGCCAGCAGCTTAATCGGGGGGCGGGGAGAGACCCAGTACTTC
CASSLIGGRGETQYF
>-|TRBJ1-5|TRBV7-2|-
TGTGCCAGCAGCCCCGGGGTGGGGCAGCGGGGTCAGCCCCAGCATTTT
CASSPGVGQRGQPQHF
>-|TRBJ1-1|TRBV29-1|-
TGCAGCGTTGGGGGGGCTAGGTACACTGAAGCTTTCTTT
CSVGGARYTEAFF
>-|TRBJ1-2|TRBV11-2|-
TGTGCCAGCAGCTTAGGGGTGGGGACCGGGGGGAACTATGGCTACACCTTC
CASSLGVGTGGNYGYTF
>TRBD1|TRBJ2-7|TRBV19|-
TGTGCCAGTAGTTCAGGGACAGGGGCGGCCGAGCAGTACTTC
CASSSGTGAAEQYF
>-|TRBJ2-7|TRBV5-4|-
TGTGCCAGCAGCTCGGGGCCCTCCCCCGAGCAGTACTTC
CASSSGPSPEQYF
>-|TRBJ2-5|TRBV10-3|-
TGTGCCATCAGGAACGAGGGGGAAGAGACCCAGTACTTC
CAIRNEGEETQYF
>-|TRBJ2-5|TRBV2|-
TGTGCCAGCAGTCTCAAAGAGGGAGAGACCCAGTACTTC
CASSLKEGETQYF
>-|TRBJ2-6|TRBV7-8|-
TGTGCCAGCAGAGATGACGGGTACTCTGGGGCCAACGTCCTGACTTTC
CASRDDGYSGANVLTF
>TRBD1|TRBJ2-6|TRBV6-1|-
TGTGCCAGCAGTGAAGTAACAGGGGTCTACTCTGGGGCCAACGTCCTGACTTTC
CASSEVTGVYSGANVLTF
>-|TRBJ2-1|TRBV6-5|-
TGTGCCAGCAGTTACAGAGACTACAATGAGCAGTTCTTC
CASSYRDYNEQFF
>-|TRBJ2-7|TRBV15|once
TGTGCCACCAGCCCCTTGCCTGGCAGCCCCTACGAGCAGTACTTC
CATSPLPGSPYEQYF
>-|TRBJ1-6|TRBV4-1|-
TGCGCCAGCAGCCAATGGATCGCCACCTATAATTCACCCCTCCACTTT
CASSQWIATYNSPLHF
>-|TRBJ2-6|TRBV18|-
TGTGCCAGCTCACCCAACTCTGGGGCCAACGTCCTGACTTTC
CASSPNSGANVLTF
>TRBD1|TRBJ2-5|TRBV25-1|-
TGTGCCAGCAGTGACACCGGGACAGGGAAGGAGACCCAGTACTTC
CASSDTGTGKETQYF
>-|TRBJ1-1|TRBV9|-
TGTGCCAGCAGCGTAGCCCTCCCGCCAAGAGGCGGGGAAGCTTTCTTT
CASSVALPPRGGEAFF
>-|TRBJ1-2|TRBV4-3|-
TGCGCCAGCAGCCAAGTTGAACAGACTAACTATGGCTACACCTTC
CASSQVEQTNYGYTF
>TRBD1|TRBJ1-3|TRBV19|-
TGTGCCAGTCACGGGACAGGGGAGGCGAGTTACTCTGGAAACACCATATATTTT
CASHGTGEASYSGNTIYF
>TRBD1|TRBJ1-1|TRBV19|-
TGTGCCAGTAGGCCGGGACAGGGGCGTACTGAAGCTTTCTTT
CASRPGQGRTEAFF
>TRBD1|TRBJ2-2|TRBV29-1|-
TGCAGCGTCCAAAGGACAGGGAACACCGGGGAGCTGTTTTTT
CSVQRTGNTGELFF
>-|TRBJ2-7|TRBV7-2|-
TGTGCCAGCAGCCGTAGCCTGACCGAGAACTACGAGCAGTACTTC
CASSRSLTENYEQYF
>TRBD1|TRBJ1-2|TRBV7-2|few
TGTGCCAGCAGCTTAGGCGGACAGGGACACTATGGCTACACCTTC
CASSLGGQGHYGYTF
>-|TRBJ1-2|TRBV4-2|once
TGTGCCAGCAGCCAAGCCAACGGAAACTATGGCTACACCTTC
CASSQANGNYGYTF
>TRBD1|TRBJ1-2|TRBV27|once
TGTGCCAGCAAACCGGACAGGGGGGCCAAGGGAGCCTATTATGGCTACACCTTC
CASKPDRGAKGAYYGYTF
>TRBD2|TRBJ2-1|TRBV5-1|-
TGCGCCAGCAGCTTATGGACTAGCGGAACCTACAATGAGCAGTTCTTC
CASSLWTSGTYNEQFF
>-|TRBJ1-2|TRBV19|-
TGTGCCAGTAGTAAGCGACTTTATGGCTACACCTTC
CASSKRLYGYTF
>TRBD1|TRBJ1-2|TRBV28|-
TGTGCCAGCAGATCCTCGGGACAGGGGGCTCGTAGCTATGGCTACACCTTC
CASRSSGQGARSYGYTF
>TRBD2|TRBJ2-5|TRBV5-1|-
TGCGCCAGCAGCGCGGGGACTAGCGGGTCTGTGGAGACCCAGTACTTC
CASSAGTSGSVETQYF
>-|TRBJ2-2|TRBV18|-
TGTGCCAGCTCCCCCCAATGGTTCCCACAGCTGTTTTTT
CASSPQWFPQLFF
>TRBD2|TRBJ2-2|TRBV10-3|-
TGTGCCATCACCCCGGGGCGGGGGGCGAACACCGGGGAGCTGTTTTTT
CAITPGRGANTGELFF
>-|TRBJ1-1|TRBV27|-
TGTGCCAGCAGTTTATCCCAGGTCCTGAACACTGAAGCTTTCTTT
CASSLSQVLNTEAFF
>-|TRBJ2-2|TRBV6-4|few
TGTGCCAGCAGTGACTCGGGGGCCTCCGGGGAGCTGTTTTTT
CASSDSGASGELFF
>TRBD2|TRBJ2-2|TRBV7-3|-
TGTGCCAGCAGCTTTTCGGGAGGGGGCACCGGGGAGCTGTTTTTT
CASSFSGGGTGELFF
>-|TRBJ2-7|TRBV7-9|-
TGTGCCAGCAGCTTAAGAGGGATCTCCCCCTACGAGCAGTACTTC
CASSLRGISPYEQYF
>-|TRBJ2-3|TRBV6-2/TRBV6-3|-
TGTGCCAGCAGCACTACAGATACGCAGTATTTT
CASSTTDTQYF
>-|TRBJ1-6|TRBV5-1|many
TGCGCCAGCAGCTCAAACCCGGACCGATCAACTACACCCCTCCACTTT
CASSSNPDRSTTPLHF
>TRBD1|TRBJ2-1|TRBV19|-
TGTGCCAGTAGTATAACAGGGGCCTCCTACAATGAGCAGTTCTTC
CASSITGASYNEQFF